These 11 T cell receptor beta chains were all obtained from the same sample, sequenced in a study of blood T cell repertoires in COVID-19. TCRdb keeps only in-frame clones here, not all; method: immunoSEQ multiplex PCR. The data hold about 250,000 clones, with around four fifths observed a single time. Sequences were obtained from peripheral blood. All receptors come from a man in his forties with active or convalescent COVID-19.

This sequence joins TRBV29-1 and TRBJ1-5; no clear D. CDR1 and CDR2 (germline): SQVTM, ANQGSEA. Deletions cut 0 bases from V and 5 bases from J, with 8 bases between. CDR3 length: 13 amino acids. The CDR3 is CSVEDREDQPQHF. CDR3 coding DNA: TGCAGCGTTGAAGATCGGGAAGATCAGCCCCAGCATTTT. Filled out from reference TRBV29-1 and TRBJ1-5, the complete variable domain reads SAVISQKPSRDICQRGTSLTIQCQVDSQVTMMFWYRQQPGQSLTLIATANQGSEATYESGFVIDKFPISRPNLTFSTLTVSNMSPEDSSIYLCSVEDREDQPQHFGDGTRLSIL.

The chain recombines TRBV5-1 with TRBJ1-1, with D uncertain. Looked up from germline, CDR1 is SGHRS and CDR2 is YFSETQ. The germline V and J ends were trimmed by 5 bases and 1 base, with 6 bases remaining between them. The CDR3 extends over 12 amino acids. CDR3 in DNA: TGCGCCAGCAGGACGGGGAACACTGAAGCTTTCTTT. Translating it yields CASRTGNTEAFF.

This chain uses TRBV11-3 with TRBJ2-5; D perhaps matches TRBD1 (6 bases). Germline lookup yields CDR1 SGHNT and CDR2 YENEEA. Trimming removed 5 bases from V and 5 bases from J, with 15 bases in between. The CDR3 is made up of 14 amino acids. The CDR3 nucleotides read TGTGCCAGCAGCATACTACAGGGTTACGAGACCCAGTACTTC. As protein: CASSILQGYETQYF.

The chain uses TRBV6-5 and TRBJ2-7; 12 bases line up with TRBD2. V dropped 8 bases and J dropped 3; count of bases not matched to a gene: 5. Germline CDR1 reads MNHEY; CDR2 reads SVGAGI. This CDR3 comprises 14 residues. The CDR3 DNA reads as TGTGCCAGCGCGACTAGCGGGAGTCACTACGAGCAGTACTTC. Its protein is CASATSGSHYEQYF.

This chain connects TRBV27 to TRBJ1-1; a weak D match, TRBD1 (6 bases). Trimming shortened V by 4 bases and J by 8 bases, and 14 bases separated the two germline ends. Per the germline V gene, CDR1 is MNHEY and CDR2 is SMNVEV (reference sequence). The CDR3 contains 13 residues. The chain's CDR3 is CASSSAGQREAFF. For the CDR3, the DNA is TGTGCCAGCAGTTCCGCTGGACAGCGGGAAGCTTTCTTT.

The chain combines TRBV5-1 with TRBJ1-1, with TRBD1 as a possible D gene (5 bases). Germline V CDR1 and CDR2: SGHRS, YFSETQ. Trimming removed 0 bases from V and 1 base from J, with 10 bases in between. This CDR3 is 15 amino acids long. The chain's CDR3 is CASSLDKTGNTEAFF. CDR3 bases: TGCGCCAGCAGCTTGGATAAAACAGGGAACACTGAAGCTTTCTTT.

This rearrangement joins TRBV5-6 to TRBJ1-3; D not resolved. CDR1 and CDR2 from the germline V gene are SGHDT and YYEEEE. This CDR3 is 14 amino acids long. Trimming shortened V by 4 bases and J by 0 bases, and 8 bases separated the two germline ends. This CDR3 reads CASSPVLSGNTIYF. DNA for the CDR3: TGTGCCAGCAGCCCGGTTCTCTCTGGAAACACCATATATTTT.

The CDR3 bases are TGTGCCACCCGCCGGGCAGGGGGCGAAAAACTGTTTTTT. This encodes CATRRAGGEKLFF. The rearrangement uses TRBV6-5 and TRBJ1-4; TRBD1 matches at 8 bases. The CDR3 sequence is 13 residues long. The germline V gene has CDR1 MNHEY and CDR2 SVGAGI. Trimming cost V 10 bases and J 8 bases; bases outside gene matches: 9.

V is TRBV7-3 and J is TRBJ2-3; TRBD1 agrees at 10 bases. Germline V gives CDR1 SGHTA, CDR2 FQGTGA. V lost 3 bases to trimming and J lost 2 bases; unmatched junction nucleotides: 14. CDR3 length: 19 amino acids. CDR3 sequence reads: CASSFLVTSGTGATDTQYF. The CDR3 coding sequence is TGTGCCAGCAGCTTCCTCGTGACCTCCGGGACAGGGGCCACAGATACGCAGTATTTT.

This chain uses TRBV10-2 with TRBJ2-3; 8 nucleotides align to TRBD1. This CDR3 region has 14 residues. Germline CDR1 reads WSHSY; CDR2 reads SAAADI. The junction had 7 bases not matched to a gene; V was cut back by 7 bases and J by 4 bases. The CDR3 loop reads CASKDRAWADTQYF. For the CDR3, the DNA is TGCGCCAGCAAGGACAGGGCCTGGGCAGATACGCAGTATTTT.

V and J are TRBV6-1 and TRBJ2-3; 14 nucleotides line up with TRBD2. The CDR3 has 16 residues. CDR1 MNHNS and CDR2 SASEGT come from the germline V gene. The V and J ends lost 4 bases and 6 bases, in that order; junction bases with no gene match: 6. CDR3 sequence: CASSVGLAGGGDTQYF. DNA of the CDR3: TGTGCCAGCAGTGTCGGACTAGCGGGAGGTGGGGATACGCAGTATTTT.